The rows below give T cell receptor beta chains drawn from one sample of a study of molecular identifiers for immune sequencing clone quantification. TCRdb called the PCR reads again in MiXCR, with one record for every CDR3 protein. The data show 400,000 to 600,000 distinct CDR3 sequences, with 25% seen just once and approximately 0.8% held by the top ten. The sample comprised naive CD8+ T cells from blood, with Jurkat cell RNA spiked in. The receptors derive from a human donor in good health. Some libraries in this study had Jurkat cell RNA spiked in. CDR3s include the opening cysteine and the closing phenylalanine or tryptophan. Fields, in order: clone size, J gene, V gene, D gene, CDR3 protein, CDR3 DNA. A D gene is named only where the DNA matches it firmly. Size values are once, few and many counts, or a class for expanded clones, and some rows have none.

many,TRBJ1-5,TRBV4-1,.,CASSQFMTVSTQPQHF,TGCGCCAGCAGCCAATTCATGACAGTATCAACCCAGCCCCAGCATTTT
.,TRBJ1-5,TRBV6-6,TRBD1,CASSYSIGMTGSNQPQHF,TGTGCCAGCAGTTACTCGATTGGTATGACAGGGAGCAATCAGCCCCAGCATTTT
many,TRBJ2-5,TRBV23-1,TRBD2,CASSRGSSGIQETQYF,TGCGCCAGCAGTCGAGGTTCTAGCGGGATTCAAGAGACCCAGTACTTC
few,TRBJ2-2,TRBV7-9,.,CASSHDRTNTGELCF,TGTGCCAGCAGCCACGACAGAACGAACACCGGGGAGCTGTGTTTT
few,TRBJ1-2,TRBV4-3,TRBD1,CASSQDSSTGDNYGYTF,TGCGCCAGCAGCCAAGATTCTTCGACAGGGGATAACTATGGCTACACCTTC
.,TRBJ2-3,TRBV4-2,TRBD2,CASSQDTGGATDTQYF,TGTGCCAGCAGCCAAGATACCGGGGGGGCCACAGATACGCAGTATTTT
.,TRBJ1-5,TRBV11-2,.,CASSQLILAGLTDTQHF,TGTGCCAGCAGCCAACTAATACTAGCGGGACTCACAGATACGCAGCATTTT
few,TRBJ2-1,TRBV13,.,CASSLSGLQNEQFF,TGTGCCAGCAGCTTAAGTGGACTTCAAAATGAGCAGTTCTTC
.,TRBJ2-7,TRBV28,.,CASTPAPGFYEQYF,TGTGCCAGCACCCCCGCCCCGGGATTCTACGAGCAGTACTTC
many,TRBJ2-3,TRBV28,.,CASSLVSGVTDTQYF,TGTGCCAGCAGTCTTGTTTCGGGAGTGACAGATACGCAGTATTTT
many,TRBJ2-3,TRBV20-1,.,CSARQPDFTDTQYF,TGCAGTGCCCGACAACCAGACTTTACAGATACGCAGTATTTT
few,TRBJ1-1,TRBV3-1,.,CASSQERVLVNTEAFF,TGTGCCAGCAGCCAAGAAAGAGTGTTAGTGAACACTGAAGCTTTCTTT
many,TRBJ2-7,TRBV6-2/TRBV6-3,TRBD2,CASSYSTGGEQYF,TGTGCCAGCAGTTACTCGACGGGGGGTGAGCAGTACTTC
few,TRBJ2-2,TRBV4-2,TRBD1,CASSQVGQGGTGELFF,TGTGCCAGCAGCCAAGTGGGACAGGGAGGGACCGGGGAGCTGTTTTTT
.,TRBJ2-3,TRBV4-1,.,CASSQDKVSGHSTDTQYF,TGCGCCAGCAGCCAAGATAAAGTTTCAGGACATAGCACAGATACGCAGTATTTT
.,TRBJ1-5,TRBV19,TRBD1,CASSISGRGYQPQHF,TGTGCCAGTAGTATATCTGGCAGGGGGTATCAGCCCCAGCATTTT
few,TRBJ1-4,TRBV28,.,CASSLIHNEKLFF,TGTGCCAGCAGTTTAATCCATAATGAAAAACTGTTTTTT
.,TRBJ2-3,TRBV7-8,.,CAPSAWRGRARRGVVTQYF,TGTGCCCCCAGCGCCTGGAGGGGGCGGGCTCGCCGGGGGGTTGTTACGCAGTATTTT
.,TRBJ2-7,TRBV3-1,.,CASSQDAASVSYEQYF,TGTGCCAGCAGCCAAGACGCGGCATCGGTGTCCTACGAGCAGTACTTC
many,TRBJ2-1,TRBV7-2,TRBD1,CASSLEENRGWFYNEQFF,TGTGCCAGCAGCTTAGAAGAGAACAGGGGGTGGTTCTACAATGAGCAGTTCTTC
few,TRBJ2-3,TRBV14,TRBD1,CASSHSGTVMSTDTQYF,TGTGCCAGCAGCCATTCAGGGACAGTAATGAGCACAGATACGCAGTATTTT
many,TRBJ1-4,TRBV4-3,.,CASSQDWVSERPNEKLFF,TGCGCCAGCAGCCAAGATTGGGTTTCGGAGAGGCCTAATGAAAAACTGTTTTTT
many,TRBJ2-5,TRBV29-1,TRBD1,CSEDPGQGGFDQETQYF,TGCAGCGAGGATCCGGGACAGGGGGGTTTTGACCAAGAGACCCAGTACTTC
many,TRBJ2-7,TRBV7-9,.,CASSSTVYEQYF,TGTGCCAGCAGCTCGACCGTCTACGAGCAGTACTTC
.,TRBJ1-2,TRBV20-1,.,CSARDADGYGYTF,TGCAGTGCTAGAGATGCGGACGGCTATGGCTACACCTTC
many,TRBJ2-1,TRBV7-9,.,CASSSTGTSEQFF,TGTGCCAGCAGCTCGACAGGAACAAGTGAGCAGTTCTTC
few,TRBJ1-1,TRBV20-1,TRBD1,CSARGQGFTEAFF,TGCAGTGCTAGAGGACAGGGGTTTACTGAAGCTTTCTTT
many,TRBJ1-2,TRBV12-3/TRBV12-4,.,CASRAGTPSYGYTF,TGTGCCAGCAGGGCCGGGACGCCCTCCTATGGCTACACCTTC
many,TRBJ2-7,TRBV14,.,CASSVKRGRVEQYF,TGTGCCAGCAGTGTTAAACGGGGGCGGGTCGAGCAGTACTTC
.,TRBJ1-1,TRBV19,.,CVSSIEGRTEAFF,TGTGTCAGTAGTATTGAGGGGAGGACTGAAGCTTTCTTT
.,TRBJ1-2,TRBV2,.,CASSEGPYGNNYGYTF,TGTGCCAGCAGTGAAGGACCCTACGGCAACAACTATGGCTACACCTTC
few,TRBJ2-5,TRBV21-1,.,CASSKASLAGGETQYF,TGTGCCAGCAGCAAAGCGTCACTAGCGGGAGGAGAGACCCAGTACTTC
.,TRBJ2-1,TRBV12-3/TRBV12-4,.,CASSLLLTYNGQFF,TGTGCCAGCAGTTTACTGCTAACCTACAATGGGCAGTTCTTC
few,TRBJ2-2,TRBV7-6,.,CASSLEPGELFF,TGTGCCAGCAGCTTAGAACCCGGGGAGCTGTTTTTT
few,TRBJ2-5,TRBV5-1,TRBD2,CASSAGGGDQETQYF,TGCGCCAGCAGCGCCGGTGGGGGGGACCAAGAGACCCAGTACTTC
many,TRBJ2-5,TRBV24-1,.,CATSDPLAPLETQYF,TGTGCCACCAGTGATCCCCTGGCCCCGTTGGAGACCCAGTACTTC
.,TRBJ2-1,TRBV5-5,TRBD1,CASSLVYGTGVSQEQFF,TGTGCCAGCAGCTTGGTCTATGGGACAGGCGTCTCTCAGGAGCAGTTCTTC
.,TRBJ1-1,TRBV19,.,CASTVSIATEAFF,TGTGCCAGTACCGTGTCTATAGCCACTGAAGCTTTCTTT
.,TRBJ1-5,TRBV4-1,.,CASSQDRHGSNQPQHF,TGCGCCAGCAGCCAAGATCGGCACGGAAGCAATCAGCCCCAGCATTTT
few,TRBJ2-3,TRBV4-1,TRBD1,CASRQQGNTDMQYF,TGCGCCAGCAGACAACAGGGGAACACAGATATGCAGTATTTT
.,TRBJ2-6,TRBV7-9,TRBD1,CASASSHLTGQPSGANVLTF,TGTGCCAGCGCATCGTCTCATCTAACGGGACAGCCGTCTGGGGCCAACGTCCTGACTTTC
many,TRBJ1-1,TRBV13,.,CASSSHAGTEAFF,TGTGCCAGCAGCTCCCACGCAGGAACTGAAGCTTTCTTT
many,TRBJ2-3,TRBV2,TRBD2,CASRASGSSTDTQYF,TGTGCCAGCAGGGCTAGCGGGAGCAGCACAGATACGCAGTATTTT
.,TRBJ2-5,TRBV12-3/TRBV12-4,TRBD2,CASSFLGGGETQYF,TGTGCCAGCAGTTTTCTCGGCGGGGGGGAGACCCAGTACTTC
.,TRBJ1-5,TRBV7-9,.,CASSSDIISGQPPHF,TGTGCCAGCAGCTCCGATATAATTAGCGGGCAGCCCCCGCATTTT
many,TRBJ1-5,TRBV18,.,CASSPPTGGPQHF,TGTGCCAGCTCACCACCGACTGGGGGGCCCCAGCATTTT
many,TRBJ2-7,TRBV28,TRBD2,CASSPLGGRAYEQYF,TGTGCCAGCAGTCCGCTTGGCGGGAGGGCCTACGAGCAGTACTTC
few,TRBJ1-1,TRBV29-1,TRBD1,CSVEGQGVNTEAFF,TGCAGCGTTGAAGGTCAGGGGGTGAACACTGAAGCTTTCTTT
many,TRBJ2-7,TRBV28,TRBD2,CASRGLAGGYEQYF,TGTGCCAGCAGGGGGCTAGCGGGAGGGTACGAGCAGTACTTC
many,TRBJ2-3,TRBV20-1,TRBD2,CSARDVKRELTDTQYF,TGCAGTGCTAGAGATGTGAAGCGGGAACTCACAGATACGCAGTATTTT
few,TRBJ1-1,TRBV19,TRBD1,CASSILQGAAEAFF,TGTGCCAGTAGTATATTACAGGGGGCCGCTGAAGCTTTCTTT
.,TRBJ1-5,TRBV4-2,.,CASSQDEGLNQPQHF,TGTGCCAGCAGCCAAGACGAGGGACTCAATCAGCCCCAGCATTTT
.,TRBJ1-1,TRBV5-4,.,CASSDEVASSEAFF,TGTGCCAGCAGCGACGAAGTAGCGTCCTCTGAAGCTTTCTTT
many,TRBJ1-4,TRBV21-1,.,CASRNTVNEKLFF,TGTGCCAGCAGGAATACAGTAAATGAAAAACTGTTTTTT
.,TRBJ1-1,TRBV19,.,CASSPGAPVEAFF,TGTGCCAGTAGCCCAGGAGCCCCCGTTGAAGCTTTCTTT
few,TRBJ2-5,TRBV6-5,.,CASSPSHPDLYTSETQYF,TGTGCCAGCAGTCCTAGCCACCCGGACCTTTACACCTCAGAGACCCAGTACTTC
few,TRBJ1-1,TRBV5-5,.,CASSGAETPSTEAFF,TGTGCCAGCAGCGGAGCCGAGACACCGAGCACTGAAGCTTTCTTT
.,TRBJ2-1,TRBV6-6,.,CASSYVPVGLAWGNEQFF,TGTGCCAGCAGTTACGTTCCCGTAGGGTTAGCCTGGGGTAATGAGCAGTTCTTC
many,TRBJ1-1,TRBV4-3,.,CASSQDNRNTEAFF,TGCGCCAGCAGCCAAGATAACAGGAACACTGAAGCTTTCTTT